These 21 T cell receptor beta chains were all obtained from the same sample, sequenced in a study of CD8 T cells in Susac syndrome. The RNA input was 0.5 to 1 ug, and it was reverse transcribed with random hexamers. TCRdb redid the calling of the immunoSEQ multiplex PCR reads with MiXCR, one entry per CDR3 protein. The table includes a few hundred thousand distinct CDR3 sequences, about nine tenths detected once. The sequencing input was CD8+ T cells from PBMCs. These receptors were taken from a human donor with multiple sclerosis.

Only one count was recorded for this clonotype. The V call is TRBV29-1, the J call TRBJ2-7; 9 positions match TRBD1. Germline loops: CDR1 SQVTM, CDR2 ANQGSEA. V dropped 4 bases and J dropped 6; count of bases not matched to a gene: 4. CDR3 length equals 12 residues. The CDR3 spells CSVGGTGREQYF. For the CDR3, the DNA is TGCAGCGTTGGGGGGACAGGGCGCGAGCAGTACTTC.

The chain employs TRBV7-2 and TRBJ1-1; tentatively, D is TRBD1 (6 bases). The V end was cut by 4 bases, the J end by 1 base, with 13 bases between. The CDR3 runs to 15 residues. Germline V gene data show CDR1 as SGHTA and CDR2 as FQGNSA. The CDR3 spells CASSSSGTQNTEAFF. CDR3 bases: TGTGCCAGCAGCTCGAGCGGGACACAGAACACTGAAGCTTTCTTT.

This clonotype was picked up a small number of times. CDR3 in amino acids: CASSYRIETDTQYF. Here the CDR3 DNA reads TGTGCCAGCAGTTACAGAATAGAGACAGATACGCAGTATTTT. J is TRBJ2-3 and V is TRBV6-5; no firm D call. Germline values: CDR1 MNHEY, CDR2 SVGAGI. The CDR3 loop spans 14 amino acids. The V end was cut by 2 bases, the J end by 3 bases, with 9 bases between.

The rearrangement uses TRBV27 and TRBJ1-2; 8 nucleotides agree with TRBD1. CDR1 and CDR2 (germline): MNHEY, SMNVEV (reference sequence). This CDR3 has 14 amino acids. V gave up 5 bases and J gave up 3 bases; unmatched junction bases: 5. CDR3 sequence (DNA): TGTGCCAGCAGTGTGGCAGGGGGCGACTATGGCTACACCTTC. Translation gives CASSVAGGDYGYTF.

The CDR3 DNA reads TGTGCCAGCAGTAACTCCAGACTAGCGGTTACCTACGAGCAGTACTTC. Translating it yields CASSNSRLAVTYEQYF. The chain uses TRBV12-3 or TRBV12-4 and TRBJ2-7, with TRBD2 matching over 9 bases. Trimming at V came to 5 bases and at J to 2 bases, leaving 10 bases not matched to a gene. CDR3 size: 16 residues.

The chain has TRBV13 and TRBJ2-3; 8 nucleotides match TRBD2. The CDR3 consists of 15 residues. CDR1 is PRHDT and CDR2 is FYEKMQ in the germline V gene (reference sequence). J lost 6 bases, V lost 5 bases, and 10 bases had no gene match. The CDR3: CASSATSAGSDTQYF. Written as DNA, the CDR3 is TGTGCCAGCAGCGCGACTAGCGCCGGTTCGGATACGCAGTATTTT.

This chain joins TRBV7-9 and TRBJ2-7; D is undetermined. This CDR3 has 14 residues. Trimming cost V 2 bases and J 0 bases, with 8 bases left between them. Germline-derived CDR1 and CDR2 are SEHNR and FQNEAQ (reference sequence). CDR3 region: CASSLNPSSYEQYF. The CDR3 coding sequence is TGTGCCAGCAGCTTAAATCCTAGCTCCTACGAGCAGTACTTC.

V is TRBV4-3 and J is TRBJ2-5, with 10 positions matching TRBD2. The CDR3 loop spans 14 amino acids. J lost 3 bases, V lost 5 bases, and 3 bases had no gene match. Per germline, CDR1 LGHNA and CDR2 YSLEER. CDR3 bases: TGCGCCAGCAGCGGAGGACTAGCGGAAGAGACCCAGTACTTC. It is translated as CASSGGLAEETQYF.

The V gene is TRBV24-1, the J gene TRBJ1-3, with D possibly matching TRBD1 (6 bases). The CDR3 runs 13 residues. The germline V gene encodes CDR1 KGHDR and CDR2 SFDVKD. Trimming removed 9 bases from V and 2 bases from J, with 10 bases in between. The CDR3 is CATVRGPGNTIYF. CDR3 coding DNA: TGTGCCACCGTCAGGGGCCCTGGAAACACCATATATTTT.

The V gene is TRBV6-6, the J gene TRBJ2-1; D not certain. Trimming left V 4 bases short and J 0 bases short, with 7 bases between. CDR3 length: 14 residues. Looked up from germline, CDR1 is MNHNY and CDR2 is SVGAGI (reference sequence). The CDR3 sequence: CASSSMSSYNEQFF. DNA of the CDR3: TGTGCCAGCAGTTCTATGAGCTCCTACAATGAGCAGTTCTTC.

V gene TRBV20-1 combines with J gene TRBJ2-7; 11 bases match TRBD2. The CDR3 is 15 residues long. Germline loops: CDR1 DFQATT, CDR2 SNEGSKA (reference sequence). V shed 3 bases and J 1 base; nucleotides not matched to a gene: 5. CDR3 loop: CSARGTSGDSYEQYF. The DNA for the CDR3 is TGCAGTGCTAGGGGGACTAGCGGAGATTCCTACGAGCAGTACTTC.

The chain is built from TRBV7-9 and TRBJ2-1; possible D gene TRBD1, 7 bases. CDR1 and CDR2 from the germline V gene are SEHNR and FQNEAQ (reference sequence). V dropped 5 bases and J dropped 6 bases, with 20 bases sitting between them. CDR3 length equals 16 residues. DNA for the CDR3: TGTGCCAGCAGCCCGAGGAGGGGGGACAGCACCAATGAGCAGTTCTTC. This gives the protein CASSPRRGDSTNEQFF.

This chain connects TRBV29-1 to TRBJ2-1, with 7 bases fitting TRBD2. Trimming cost V 4 bases and J 6 bases; bases outside gene matches: 6. The CDR3 is 13 amino acids. Per the germline V gene, CDR1 is SQVTM and CDR2 is ANQGSEA. CDR3 protein: CSVAASGFNEQFF. The CDR3 DNA reads as TGCAGCGTTGCGGCTAGCGGATTCAATGAGCAGTTCTTC.

This rearrangement joins TRBV30 to TRBJ2-5; D gene uncertain. CDR3 size: 14 residues. The V and J ends lost 8 bases and 0 bases respectively, with 16 bases between them. The V gene's germline CDR1 is GTSNPN and CDR2 SVGIG (reference sequence). CDR3 nucleotide sequence: TGTGCCAGTTTAGAGACGCACTACCAAGAGACCCAGTACTTC. This translates into CASLETHYQETQYF. Supplemented by reference TRBV30 and TRBJ2-5, the full variable domain reads SQTIHQWPATLVQPVGSPLSLECTVEGTSNPNLYWYRQAAGRGLQLLFYSVGIGQISSEVPQNLSASRPQDRQFILSSKKLLLSDSGFYLCASLETHYQETQYFGPGTRLLVL.

The CDR3: CASSLSAGGPGGGYTF. The CDR3 DNA follows: TGTGCCAGCAGTTTATCGGCAGGGGGTCCAGGGGGAGGCTACACCTTC. The chain links TRBV27 to TRBJ1-2; 7 bases line up with TRBD1. The CDR3 consists of 16 residues. Germline assignment: CDR1 MNHEY and CDR2 SMNVEV (reference sequence). The V segment lost 0 bases and the J segment 8 bases; nucleotides outside the gene matches: 12.

The chain has TRBV4-1 and TRBJ2-2; tentative D call: TRBD2 (5 bases). The V and J ends lost 5 bases and 5 bases respectively, with 9 bases between them. The CDR3 is 13 residues long. CDR1 is MGHRA and CDR2 is YSYEKL in the germline V gene. This chain's CDR3 is CASSGPGTGELFF. The DNA for the CDR3 is TGCGCCAGCAGCGGGCCGGGAACCGGGGAGCTGTTTTTT.

This rearrangement joins TRBV7-6 to TRBJ1-2; 7 bases map to TRBD1. The J segment lost 5 bases and the V segment lost 2 bases, leaving 5 bases of the junction unmatched. Germline lookup yields CDR1 SGHVS and CDR2 FNYEAQ. CDR3 length equals 14 residues. The CDR3 region has the DNA TGTGCCAGCAGCTTAATGGGACAGCGATATGGCTACACCTTC. It encodes CASSLMGQRYGYTF.

The chain links TRBV7-2 to TRBJ2-1, with D maybe TRBD2 (5 bases). The CDR3 has 14 amino acids. The V gene's germline CDR1 is SGHTA and CDR2 FQGNSA. Trimming took 5 bases from V and 5 from J, leaving 13 bases between them. CDR3 loop: CASSPDYPHNEQFF. In nucleotides, the CDR3 is TGTGCCAGCAGCCCAGACTATCCTCACAATGAGCAGTTCTTC.

This chain uses TRBV9 with TRBJ2-1; TRBD2 aligns across 7 bases. CDR1 is SGDLS, CDR2 YYNGEE, per germline. This CDR3 contains 15 residues. Losses at the gene ends were 4 bases for V and 5 bases for J; bases not matched to a gene: 9. The CDR3 is CASSPRGGNDNEQFF. The CDR3, as DNA: TGTGCCAGCAGCCCCCGCGGGGGAAATGACAATGAGCAGTTCTTC.

The chain has TRBV21-1 and TRBJ2-1; the table's D gene call, TRBD2, was not cross checked with the DNA. TRBV21-1 is termed a pseudogene. This CDR3 is 14 amino acids long. CDR3 loop: CASSKSGAVKSPFF. The DNA of the CDR3 is TGTGCCAGCAGCAAGAGCGGAGCGGTAAAAAGCCCGTTCTTC.

The CDR3 nucleotides read TGCAGCGCACCAGGGGACTATGGCTACACCTTC. Translating it yields CSAPGDYGYTF. V gene TRBV29-1 combines with J gene TRBJ1-2; perhaps TRBD1 as D (6 bases). The length of the CDR3 is 11 residues. Trimming cost V 7 bases and J 3 bases, with 9 bases left between them. From germline, CDR1 is SQVTM and CDR2 ANQGSEA.